Reported below is one T cell receptor (beta chain). Its antigen is undetermined. The CDR3 is 19 amino acids. The germline V gene encodes CDR1 SGHRS and CDR2 YFSETQ. With 3 bases clipped from V and 0 bases from J, the junction kept 11 bases outside the gene matches. Unique molecular identifiers were carried by the TCR beta cDNA libraries. TCRdb re-analysed the PCR reads in MiXCR, keeping a single row per CDR3 protein. The repertoire includes hundreds of thousands of distinct CDR3 sequences, approximately 60% of them detected once, and around 10% sits in the top ten. This entry belongs to a study of post-analysis software for immune sequencing data. Study-level findings and limits: Included in a set of roughly five TRBV segments more frequent in patients than controls were TRBV5-6, TRBV5-1 and TRBV20-1.

Sequenced material: blood. The V call is TRBV5-1, the J call TRBJ2-6, with TRBD1 identical over 8 bases. This clonotype was obtained from a girl aged 2-10 years with multiple sclerosis. CDR3 amino acids: CASSWSAGGSSSGANVLTF. CDR3 nucleotides: TGCGCCAGCAGCTGGTCCGCAGGGGGCTCAAGCTCTGGGGCCAACGTCCTGACTTTC.